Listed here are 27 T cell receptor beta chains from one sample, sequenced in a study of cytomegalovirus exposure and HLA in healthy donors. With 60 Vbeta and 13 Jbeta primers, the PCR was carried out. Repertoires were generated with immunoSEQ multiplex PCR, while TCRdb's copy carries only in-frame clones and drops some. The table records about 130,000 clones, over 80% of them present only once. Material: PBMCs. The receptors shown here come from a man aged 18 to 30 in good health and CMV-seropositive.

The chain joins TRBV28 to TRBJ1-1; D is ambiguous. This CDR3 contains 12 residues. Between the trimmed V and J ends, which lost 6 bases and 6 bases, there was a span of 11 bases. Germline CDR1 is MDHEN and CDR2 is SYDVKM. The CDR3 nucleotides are TGTGCCAGCAGCCCCCAAAGCGCTGAAGCTTTCTTT. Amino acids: CASSPQSAEAFF.

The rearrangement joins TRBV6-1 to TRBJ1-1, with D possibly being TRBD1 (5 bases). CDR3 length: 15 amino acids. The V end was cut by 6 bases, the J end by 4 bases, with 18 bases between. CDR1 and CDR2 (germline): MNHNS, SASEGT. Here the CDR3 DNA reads TGTGCCAGCAGACCCCGGGGAGGGGCCAGCACTGAAGCTTTCTTT. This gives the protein CASRPRGGASTEAFF.

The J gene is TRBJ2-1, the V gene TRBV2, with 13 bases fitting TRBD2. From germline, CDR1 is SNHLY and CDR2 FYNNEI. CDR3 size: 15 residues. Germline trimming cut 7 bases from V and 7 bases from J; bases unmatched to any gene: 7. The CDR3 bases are TGTGCCAGCATATGGACTAGCGGGGGAAGGAATGAGCAGTTCTTC. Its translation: CASIWTSGGRNEQFF.

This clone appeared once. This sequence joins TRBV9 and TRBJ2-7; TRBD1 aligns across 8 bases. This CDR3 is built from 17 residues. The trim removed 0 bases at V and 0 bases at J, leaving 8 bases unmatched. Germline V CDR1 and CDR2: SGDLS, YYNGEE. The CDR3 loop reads CASSVAGTGPFSYEQYF. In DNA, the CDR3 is TGTGCCAGCAGCGTAGCCGGGACAGGTCCTTTCTCCTACGAGCAGTACTTC.

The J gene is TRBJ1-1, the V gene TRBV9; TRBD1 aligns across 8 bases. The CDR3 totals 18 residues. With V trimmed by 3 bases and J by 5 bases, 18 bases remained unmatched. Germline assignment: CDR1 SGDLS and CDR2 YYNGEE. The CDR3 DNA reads TGTGCCAGCAGCGGGAGATGGGACCTAAACAGGGGGGGTACTGAAGCTTTCTTT. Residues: CASSGRWDLNRGGTEAFF.

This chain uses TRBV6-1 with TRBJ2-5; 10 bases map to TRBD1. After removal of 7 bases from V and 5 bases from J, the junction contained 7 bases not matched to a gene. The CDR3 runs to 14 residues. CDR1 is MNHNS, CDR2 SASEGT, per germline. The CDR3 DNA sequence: TGTGCCAGCAAATCGGGACAGGGGAGTGAGACCCAGTACTTC. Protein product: CASKSGQGSETQYF.

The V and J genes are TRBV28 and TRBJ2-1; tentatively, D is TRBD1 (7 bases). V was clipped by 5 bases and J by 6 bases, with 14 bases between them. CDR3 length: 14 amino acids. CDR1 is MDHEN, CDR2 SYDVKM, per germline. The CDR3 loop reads CASSMPQGGNEQFF. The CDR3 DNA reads TGTGCCAGCAGTATGCCTCAGGGGGGCAATGAGCAGTTCTTC.

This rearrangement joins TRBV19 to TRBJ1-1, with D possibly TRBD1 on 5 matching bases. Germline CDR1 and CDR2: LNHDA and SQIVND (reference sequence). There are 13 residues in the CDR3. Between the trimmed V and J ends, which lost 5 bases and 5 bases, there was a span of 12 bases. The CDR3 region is CASSGGIQTEAFF. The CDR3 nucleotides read TGTGCCAGTAGTGGGGGGATTCAAACTGAAGCTTTCTTT.

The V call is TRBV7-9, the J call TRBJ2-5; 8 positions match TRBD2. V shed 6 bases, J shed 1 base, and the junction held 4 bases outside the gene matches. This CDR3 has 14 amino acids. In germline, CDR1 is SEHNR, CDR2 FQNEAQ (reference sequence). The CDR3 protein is CASRAGGVQETQYF. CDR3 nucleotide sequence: TGTGCCAGCAGGGCCGGGGGGGTCCAAGAGACCCAGTACTTC. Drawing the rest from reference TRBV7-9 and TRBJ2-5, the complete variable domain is DTGVSQNPRHKITKRGQNVTFRCDPISEHNRLYWYRQTLGQGPEFLTYFQNEAQLEKSRLLSDRFSAERPKGSFSTLEIQRTEQGDSAMYLCASRAGGVQETQYFGPGTRLLVL.

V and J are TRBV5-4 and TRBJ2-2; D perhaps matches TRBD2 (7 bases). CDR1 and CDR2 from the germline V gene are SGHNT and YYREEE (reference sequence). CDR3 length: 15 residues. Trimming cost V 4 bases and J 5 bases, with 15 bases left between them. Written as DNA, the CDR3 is TGTGCCAGCAGCAACCCGGGGGGCCATACCGGGGAGCTGTTTTTT. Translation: CASSNPGGHTGELFF.

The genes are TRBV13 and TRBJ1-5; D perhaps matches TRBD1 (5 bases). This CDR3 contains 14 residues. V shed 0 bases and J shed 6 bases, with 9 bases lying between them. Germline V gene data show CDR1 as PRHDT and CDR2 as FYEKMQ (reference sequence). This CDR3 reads CASSLGQGTQPQHF. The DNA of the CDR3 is TGTGCCAGCAGCTTAGGGCAGGGCACTCAGCCCCAGCATTTT. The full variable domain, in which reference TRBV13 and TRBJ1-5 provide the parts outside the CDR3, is AAGVIQSPRHLIKEKRETATLKCYPIPRHDTVYWYQQGPGQDPQFLISFYEKMQSDKGSIPDRFSAQQFSDYHSELNMSSLELGDSALYFCASSLGQGTQPQHFGDGTRLSIL.

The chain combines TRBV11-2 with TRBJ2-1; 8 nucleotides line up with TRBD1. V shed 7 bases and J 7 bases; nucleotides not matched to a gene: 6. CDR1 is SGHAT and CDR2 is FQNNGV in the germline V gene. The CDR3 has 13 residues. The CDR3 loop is CASTRTGWNEQFF. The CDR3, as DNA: TGTGCCAGCACCAGGACAGGGTGGAATGAGCAGTTCTTC.

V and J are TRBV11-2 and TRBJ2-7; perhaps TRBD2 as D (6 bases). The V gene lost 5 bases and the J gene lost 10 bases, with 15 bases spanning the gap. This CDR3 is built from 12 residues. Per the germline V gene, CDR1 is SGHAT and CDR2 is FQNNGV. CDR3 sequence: CASSAGTSQQYF. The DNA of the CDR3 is TGTGCCAGCAGCGCCGGGACTTCCCAACAGTACTTC.

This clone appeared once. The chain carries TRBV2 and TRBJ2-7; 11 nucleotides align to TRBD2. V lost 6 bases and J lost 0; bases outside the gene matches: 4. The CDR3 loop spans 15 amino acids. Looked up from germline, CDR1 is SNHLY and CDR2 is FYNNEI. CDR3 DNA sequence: TGTGCCAGCAGCGATCTAGCGGGGGGCTCCTACGAGCAGTACTTC. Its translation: CASSDLAGGSYEQYF.

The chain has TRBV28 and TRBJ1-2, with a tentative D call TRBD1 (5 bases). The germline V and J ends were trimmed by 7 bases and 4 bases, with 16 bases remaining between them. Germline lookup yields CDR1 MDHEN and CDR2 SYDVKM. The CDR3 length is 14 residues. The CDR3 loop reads CASIPRGFSYGYTF. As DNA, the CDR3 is TGTGCCAGCATCCCGCGGGGGTTTAGCTATGGCTACACCTTC.

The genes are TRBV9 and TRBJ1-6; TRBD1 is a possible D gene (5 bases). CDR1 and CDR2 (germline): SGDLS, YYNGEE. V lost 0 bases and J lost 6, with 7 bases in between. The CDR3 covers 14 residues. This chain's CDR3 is CASSVDGGNSPLHF. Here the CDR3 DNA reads TGTGCCAGCAGCGTAGACGGGGGTAATTCACCCCTCCACTTT.

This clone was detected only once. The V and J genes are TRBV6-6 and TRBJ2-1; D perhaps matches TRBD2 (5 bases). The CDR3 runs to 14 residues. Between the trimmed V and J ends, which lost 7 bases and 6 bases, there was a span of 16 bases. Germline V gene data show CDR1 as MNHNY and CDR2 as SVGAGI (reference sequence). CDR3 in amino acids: CASNPSPSSNEQFF. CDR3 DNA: TGTGCCAGCAACCCGAGTCCTAGCAGCAATGAGCAGTTCTTC.

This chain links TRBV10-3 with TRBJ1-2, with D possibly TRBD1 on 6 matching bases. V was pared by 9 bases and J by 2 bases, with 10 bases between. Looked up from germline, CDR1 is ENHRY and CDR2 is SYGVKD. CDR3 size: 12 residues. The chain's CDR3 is CAIPQGNYGYTF. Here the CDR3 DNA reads TGTGCCATTCCGCAGGGGAACTATGGCTACACCTTC.

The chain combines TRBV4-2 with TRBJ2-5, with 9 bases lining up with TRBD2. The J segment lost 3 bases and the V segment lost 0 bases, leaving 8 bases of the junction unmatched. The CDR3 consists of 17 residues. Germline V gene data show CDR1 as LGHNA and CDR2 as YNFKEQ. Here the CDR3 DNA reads TGTGCCAGCAGCCAAGAACTGGCAAGCGGGGGGAAAGAGACCCAGTACTTC. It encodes CASSQELASGGKETQYF.

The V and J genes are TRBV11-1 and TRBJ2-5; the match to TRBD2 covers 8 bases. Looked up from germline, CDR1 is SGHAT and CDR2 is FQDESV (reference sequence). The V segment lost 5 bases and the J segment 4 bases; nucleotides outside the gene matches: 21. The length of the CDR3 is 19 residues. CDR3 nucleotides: TGTGCCAGCAGCCCGTTCTCTCGGGGGGGGGCATTTAGAGGAGAGACCCAGTACTTC. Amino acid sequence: CASSPFSRGGAFRGETQYF.

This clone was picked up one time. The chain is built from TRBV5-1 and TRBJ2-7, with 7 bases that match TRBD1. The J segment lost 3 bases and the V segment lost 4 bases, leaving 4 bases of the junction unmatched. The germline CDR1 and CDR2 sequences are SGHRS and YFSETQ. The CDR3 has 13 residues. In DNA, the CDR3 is TGCGCCAGCAGCCCCCGGGACAGCTACGAGCAGTACTTC. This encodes CASSPRDSYEQYF.

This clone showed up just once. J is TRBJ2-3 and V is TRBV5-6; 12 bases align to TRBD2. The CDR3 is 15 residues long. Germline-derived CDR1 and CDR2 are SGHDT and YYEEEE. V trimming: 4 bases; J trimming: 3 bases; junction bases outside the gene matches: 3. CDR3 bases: TGTGCCAGCAGCCCGACTAGCGGGGGAACAGATACGCAGTATTTT. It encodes CASSPTSGGTDTQYF.

The CDR3 is CASSQPGGRETQYF. For the CDR3, the DNA is TGCGCCAGCAGCCAACCAGGGGGTAGAGAGACCCAGTACTTC. The V and J genes are TRBV4-1 and TRBJ2-5, with 7 bases identical to TRBD1. The CDR3 is 14 amino acids. Germline CDR1 MGHRA, CDR2 YSYEKL. V lost 2 bases, J lost 4 bases, and 4 bases stayed unmatched.

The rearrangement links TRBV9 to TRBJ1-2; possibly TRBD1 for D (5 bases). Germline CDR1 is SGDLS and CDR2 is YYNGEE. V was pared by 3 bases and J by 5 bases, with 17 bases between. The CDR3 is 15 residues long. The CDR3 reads CASSAVGGLEYGYTF. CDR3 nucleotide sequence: TGTGCCAGCAGCGCCGTGGGGGGGTTAGAGTATGGCTACACCTTC.

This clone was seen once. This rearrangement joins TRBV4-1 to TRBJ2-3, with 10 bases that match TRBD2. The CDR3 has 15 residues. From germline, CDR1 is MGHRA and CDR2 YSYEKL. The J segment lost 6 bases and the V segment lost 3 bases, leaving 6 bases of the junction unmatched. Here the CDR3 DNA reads TGCGCCAGCAGCCATCAAGCGGGGGGGCCGGATACGCAGTATTTT. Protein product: CASSHQAGGPDTQYF.

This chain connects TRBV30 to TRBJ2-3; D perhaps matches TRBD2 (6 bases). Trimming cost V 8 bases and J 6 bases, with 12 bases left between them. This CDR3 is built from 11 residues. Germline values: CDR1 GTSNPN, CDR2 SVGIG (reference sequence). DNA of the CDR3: TGTGCCGGAACTAGCTGGGATACGCAGTATTTT. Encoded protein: CAGTSWDTQYF.

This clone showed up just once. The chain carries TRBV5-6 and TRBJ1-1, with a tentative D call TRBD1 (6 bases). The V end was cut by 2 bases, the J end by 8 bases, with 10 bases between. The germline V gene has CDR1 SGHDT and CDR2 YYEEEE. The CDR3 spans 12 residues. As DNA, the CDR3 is TGTGCCAGCAGCTTACGAGGGGGAGAAGCTTTCTTT. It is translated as CASSLRGGEAFF.